This section outlines one T cell receptor beta chain sequence together with its context. The entry originates in a study of T cells after yellow fever vaccination. This CDR3 has 15 residues. Trimming cost V 5 bases and J 1 base, with 12 bases left between them. Germline-derived CDR1 and CDR2 are SQVTM and ANQGSEA. TCRdb recomputed calls from the 5' RACE reads with MiXCR, one row per CDR3 protein. Here the sample spans under 150,000 distinct CDR3 sequences, approximately 16% being singletons. The J gene is TRBJ1-6, the V gene TRBV29-1, with a weak D call TRBD1 (5 bases). The sequence derives from a man in his late teens or twenties who received the YFV17D yellow fever vaccine. The sequenced sample was CD8+ T cells sorted from PBMCs, obtained 5 days after the yellow fever booster vaccination. For the CDR3, the DNA is TGCAGCGTTTTCAAAGGGGCGTCCTATAATTCACCCCTCCACTTT. Its translation is CSVFKGASYNSPLHF.